The rows below give T cell receptor beta chains drawn from one sample of a study of spatial heterogeneity in lung cancer. TCRdb re-called the 5' RACE reads with MiXCR, one entry per CDR3 protein. The repertoire holds about 43,000 distinct CDR3 sequences, with approximately 22% as singletons. The sequenced sample was PBMCs, obtained at follow-up. The source of these receptors is a female donor with early-stage non-small cell lung cancer. CDR3s include the opening cysteine and the closing phenylalanine or tryptophan. Fields, in order: CDR3 length, clone size, D gene, J gene, V gene, CDR3 protein, CDR3 DNA. D genes are given only for firm matches. The size of a clone is reported for some rows only, either as once, few or many, or as a class for expanded clones.

>12|.|TRBD1|TRBJ2-5|TRBV5-4
CASSRDRETQYF
TGTGCCAGCAGCAGGGACAGAGAGACCCAGTACTTC
>17|.|.|TRBJ2-6|TRBV7-9
CASSPRLKGSGANVLTF
TGTGCCAGCAGCCCCCGGTTGAAAGGCTCTGGGGCCAACGTCCTGACTTTC
>16|few|.|TRBJ2-3|TRBV6-5
CASSYSRDGTTDTQYF
TGTGCCAGCAGTTACTCGAGGGACGGGACCACAGATACGCAGTATTTT
>13|.|.|TRBJ1-2|TRBV2
CASKRDSIYGYTF
TGTGCCAGCAAAAGGGACTCCATCTATGGCTACACCTTC
>14|.|TRBD1|TRBJ1-1|TRBV6-1
CASISGTGVPEAFF
TGTGCCAGCATTTCGGGGACAGGGGTACCTGAAGCTTTCTTT
>13|many|.|TRBJ2-3|TRBV20-1
CSARISGGDTQYF
TGCAGTGCTAGAATTAGTGGAGGAGATACGCAGTATTTT
>17|.|.|TRBJ2-2|TRBV12-3/TRBV12-4
CASGILWGTTNTGELFF
TGTGCCAGTGGGATTCTTTGGGGGACCACGAACACCGGGGAGCTGTTTTTT
>15|few|TRBD2|TRBJ2-1|TRBV10-2
CASSPSSGSYNEQFF
TGCGCCAGCAGTCCCTCTAGCGGGAGCTACAATGAGCAGTTCTTC
>12|.|.|TRBJ1-4|TRBV12-3/TRBV12-4
CASSLWVPPLFF
TGTGCCAGCAGTTTATGGGTTCCTCCACTGTTTTTT
>16|.|.|TRBJ1-6|TRBV3-1
CASSQEQGGRGSPLHF
TGTGCCAGCAGCCAAGAGCAGGGAGGGAGGGGTTCACCCCTCCACTTT
>11|many|.|TRBJ2-1|TRBV6-6
CASTLRDEQFF
TGTGCCAGCACCCTTCGGGATGAGCAGTTCTTC
>15|few|.|TRBJ2-3|TRBV5-4
CASSLQGSGTDTQYF
TGTGCCAGCAGCTTGCAGGGATCTGGCACAGATACGCAGTATTTT
>15|many|TRBD2|TRBJ2-5|TRBV5-6
CASSLRLAGEETQYF
TGTGCCAGCAGCCTGCGACTAGCGGGAGAAGAGACCCAGTACTTC
>11|many|TRBD2|TRBJ2-1|TRBV6-2/TRBV6-3
CASTELAGMFF
TGTGCCAGCACCGAACTAGCGGGCATGTTCTTC
>16|many|.|TRBJ1-3|TRBV7-9
CASSLAGHNSGNTIYF
TGTGCCAGCAGCTTAGCGGGACATAACTCTGGAAACACCATATATTTT
>12|few|.|TRBJ1-1|TRBV28
CASSPRDTEAFF
TGTGCCAGCAGTCCAAGGGACACTGAAGCTTTCTTT
>15|.|TRBD1|TRBJ1-5|TRBV6-6
CASRKKTGANQPQHF
TGTGCCAGCAGGAAGAAGACAGGGGCTAATCAGCCCCAGCATTTT
>13|many|.|TRBJ1-5|TRBV5-1
CASSLQGDQPQHF
TGCGCCAGCAGCTTACAGGGCGACCAGCCCCAGCATTTT
>13|.|.|TRBJ2-7|TRBV7-2
CASSSTPTIIAYF
TGTGCCAGCAGCTCTACGCCGACCATCATCGCGTACTTC
>12|few|.|TRBJ1-2|TRBV6-5
CATLAGHYGYTF
TGTGCCACCCTTGCCGGTCACTATGGCTACACCTTC
>14|.|.|TRBJ2-7|TRBV20-1
CSARAPTNSLVAVF
TGCAGTGCTAGAGCGCCCACGAATTCCCTAGTTGCAGTCTTC
>16|few|.|TRBJ2-5|TRBV5-1
CASSTFGGNRQETQYF
TGCGCCAGCAGCACCTTCGGGGGAAACCGGCAGGAGACCCAGTACTTC
>15|many|.|TRBJ2-2|TRBV4-1
CASSQLGQSRGELFF
TGCGCCAGCAGCCAACTGGGACAATCGCGGGGGGAGCTGTTTTTT
>13|.|.|TRBJ1-6|TRBV20-1
CSARDGANSPLHF
TGCAGTGCTAGAGATGGAGCTAATTCACCCCTCCACTTT
>12|many|.|TRBJ2-5|TRBV29-1
CSVRDGETTQYF
TGCAGCGTCCGGGATGGAGAAACGACCCAGTACTTC
>15|.|TRBD2|TRBJ2-1|TRBV5-6
CASSSRLAGTNEQFF
TGTGCCAGCAGTTCTCGACTAGCGGGAACCAATGAGCAGTTCTTC
>17|.|.|TRBJ1-4|TRBV6-5
CASSYSTRGIRGEKLFF
TGTGCCAGCAGTTACTCGACTAGGGGCATTAGGGGAGAAAAACTGTTTTTT
>15|.|TRBD2|TRBJ2-7|TRBV20-1
CSARDTSGNSYEQYF
TGCAGTGCTAGAGATACTAGCGGAAACTCCTACGAGCAGTACTTC
>16|many|.|TRBJ2-1|TRBV9
CASSVGAGTSYNEQFF
TGTGCCAGCAGCGTAGGAGCGGGTACCTCCTACAATGAGCAGTTCTTC
>13|few|.|TRBJ2-3|TRBV7-2
CASSLASPDTQYF
TGTGCCAGCAGCCTAGCTAGTCCAGATACGCAGTATTTT
>15|.|.|TRBJ1-1|TRBV5-1
CASSLAPQGMTEAFF
TGCGCCAGCAGCTTGGCGCCTCAGGGGATGACTGAAGCTTTCTTT
>14|few|TRBD2|TRBJ2-1|TRBV7-3
CASSSGTRYNEQFF
TGTGCCAGCAGCTCCGGGACTAGATACAATGAGCAGTTCTTC
>13|few|.|TRBJ2-3|TRBV12-3/TRBV12-4
CASSSSSYDTQYF
TGTGCCAGCAGTAGTAGCAGTTACGATACGCAGTATTTT
>14|.|.|TRBJ1-1|TRBV10-3
CAISEPALNTEAFF
TGTGCCATCAGTGAGCCAGCATTGAACACTGAAGCTTTCTTT
>15|many|TRBD2|TRBJ2-7|TRBV7-9
CASRGSGLAGPQSYF
TGTGCCAGCAGAGGGTCGGGACTAGCGGGCCCACAATCTTACTTC
>14|many|TRBD1|TRBJ1-5|TRBV7-2
CASSSQTGPGPQHF
TGTGCCAGCAGTTCTCAGACAGGGCCAGGGCCCCAGCATTTT
>16|many|.|TRBJ2-2|TRBV6-2/TRBV6-3
CASSSLAGVNTGELFF
TGTGCCAGCAGTTCACTAGCAGGAGTGAACACCGGGGAGCTGTTTTTT
>16|.|.|TRBJ2-6|TRBV19
CASSIDRGAGANVLTF
TGTGCCAGTAGTATAGACCGGGGCGCGGGGGCCAACGTCCTGACTTTC
>16|few|.|TRBJ1-5|TRBV5-1
CASSLTGTGRGQPQHF
TGCGCCAGCAGCTTGACGGGTACCGGGCGGGGACAGCCCCAGCATTTT
>13|once|.|TRBJ2-2|TRBV6-6
CASRTTNTGELFF
TGTGCCAGCAGGACAACGAACACCGGGGAGCTGTTTTTT
>14|many|.|TRBJ1-2|TRBV6-6
CASSYSKGAGGYTF
TGTGCCAGCAGTTACTCGAAAGGGGCTGGAGGCTACACCTTC
>13|few|.|TRBJ2-3|TRBV12-3/TRBV12-4
CASSLAGEDTQYF
TGTGCCAGCAGTTTAGCGGGGGAAGATACGCAGTATTTT
>17|few|TRBD1|TRBJ1-5|TRBV12-3/TRBV12-4
CASSPDRDPYSNQPQHF
TGTGCCAGCAGCCCGGACAGGGATCCCTATAGCAATCAGCCCCAGCATTTT
>14|.|.|TRBJ2-7|TRBV25-1
CASSEFRSSYEQYF
TGTGCCAGCAGTGAATTCCGCAGCTCCTACGAGCAGTACTTC
>14|many|.|TRBJ2-6|TRBV18
CASSPVLGANVLTF
TGTGCCAGCTCACCCGTCCTCGGGGCCAACGTCCTGACTTTC
>17|few|.|TRBJ2-7|TRBV4-1
CASSRISLLPRSYEQYF
TGCGCCAGCAGCCGGATATCATTACTTCCCCGCTCCTACGAGCAGTACTTC